The 20 T cell receptor beta chains below all came from one sample that was sequenced in a study of long-term antiretroviral therapy in people with HIV. At survey level, the immunoSEQ assay was run in its v3.0 version. Assay used: immunoSEQ multiplex PCR; TCRdb lists only in-frame clones, some missing. This sample has fewer than 30,000 clones, with around 83% found just once. Sequences were derived from unsorted PBMCs, sampled 0.7 years before starting antiretroviral therapy. Every receptor here comes from a man aged 25-40 years with HIV.

V and J are TRBV5-1 and TRBJ1-1; D not resolved. CDR1 is SGHRS and CDR2 is YFSETQ in the germline V gene. The CDR3 covers 13 residues. The V gene lost 4 bases and the J gene lost 5 bases, with 12 bases spanning the gap. The CDR3 sequence: CASSLDTRTEAFF. The CDR3 nucleotides are TGCGCCAGCAGCCTTGACACGAGAACTGAAGCTTTCTTT.

The V gene is TRBV5-6, the J gene TRBJ1-1, with D hard to call. Germline CDR1 SGHDT, CDR2 YYEEEE. The CDR3 is made up of 12 amino acids. Trimming shortened V by 3 bases and J by 1 base, and 4 bases separated the two germline ends. CDR3: CASSYRNTEAFF. Written as DNA, the CDR3 is TGTGCCAGCAGCTATCGGAACACTGAAGCTTTCTTT. The whole variable domain, remainder taken from reference TRBV5-6 and TRBJ1-1, is DAGVTQSPTHLIKTRGQQVTLRCSPKSGHDTVSWYQQALGQGPQFIFQYYEEEERQRGNFPDRFSGHQFPNYSSELNVNALLLGDSALYLCASSYRNTEAFFGQGTRLTVV.

The table lists this clone with a few counts. The rearrangement links TRBV2 to TRBJ1-2; TRBD1 aligns across 7 bases. The junction had 12 bases not matched to a gene; V was cut back by 3 bases and J by 8 bases. CDR3 length: 15 amino acids. Germline V gene lookup returns CDR1 SNHLY and CDR2 FYNNEI. The DNA for the CDR3 is TGTGCCAGCAGTGACATCTCCCCAGGGGGAAAGGGCTACACCTTC. Translated, it gives CASSDISPGGKGYTF.

This chain links TRBV2 with TRBJ1-2; D might be TRBD1 (6 bases). The CDR3 is 14 residues long. CDR1 is SNHLY and CDR2 is FYNNEI in the germline V gene. V was trimmed by 5 bases and J by 4 bases, leaving 14 bases between them. CDR3 sequence (DNA): TGTGCCAGCAGTCCTACAGGGTTCGGCTATGGCTACACCTTC. Amino acid sequence: CASSPTGFGYGYTF.

This chain links TRBV5-1 with TRBJ1-2, with D hard to call. The CDR3 runs to 13 residues. V gave up 1 base and J gave up 4 bases, with 8 bases separating them. Germline lookup yields CDR1 SGHRS and CDR2 YFSETQ. CDR3 amino acids: CASSLSLAYGYTF. CDR3 coding DNA: TGCGCCAGCAGCTTGAGTTTGGCCTATGGCTACACCTTC.

The chain is built from TRBV6-5 and TRBJ1-5; TRBD1 matches at 7 bases. V was pared by 7 bases and J by 7 bases, with 7 bases of the junction left unmatched. Germline loops: CDR1 MNHEY, CDR2 SVGAGI. The CDR3 runs to 13 residues. This CDR3 is CASTASGGQPQHF. CDR3 bases: TGTGCCAGCACCGCTTCAGGGGGACAGCCCCAGCATTTT.

This clone showed up just once. The chain is built from TRBV5-4 and TRBJ1-1; 8 bases match TRBD1. The CDR3 has 14 residues. The V gene end was trimmed by 2 bases and the J gene end by 7 bases; junction bases not matched to a gene: 7. CDR1 is SGHNT and CDR2 is YYREEE in the germline V gene (reference sequence). The CDR3 DNA reads TGTGCCAGCAGCTTAGGACTACAGGGGGTTGAAGCTTTCTTT. It translates to CASSLGLQGVEAFF.

The chain is built from TRBV5-6 and TRBJ2-7; D tentatively reads TRBD1 or TRBD2 (5 bases each). CDR1 is SGHDT, CDR2 YYEEEE, per germline. Trimming pared 4 bases from V and 5 bases from J, leaving 13 bases between. The CDR3 extends over 13 amino acids. CDR3 protein: CASSPKGRNEQYF. For the CDR3, the DNA is TGTGCCAGCAGCCCAAAGGGGAGAAACGAGCAGTACTTC. Full variable domain (rest looked up from reference TRBV5-6 and TRBJ2-7): DAGVTQSPTHLIKTRGQQVTLRCSPKSGHDTVSWYQQALGQGPQFIFQYYEEEERQRGNFPDRFSGHQFPNYSSELNVNALLLGDSALYLCASSPKGRNEQYFGPGTRLTVT.

The genes are TRBV5-5 and TRBJ2-1; 14 nucleotides match TRBD2. The germline CDR1 and CDR2 sequences are SGHKS and YYEKEE (reference sequence). This CDR3 region has 16 residues. Germline trimming cut 4 bases from V and 5 bases from J; bases unmatched to any gene: 5. The CDR3 bases are TGTGCCAGCAGCCCGACTAGCGGGGGGGCAAACAATGAGCAGTTCTTC. This codes for CASSPTSGGANNEQFF.

V and J are TRBV9 and TRBJ1-4, with D possibly being TRBD1 (6 bases). The germline gives CDR1 SGDLS, CDR2 YYNGEE. The V and J ends lost 3 bases and 7 bases respectively, with 13 bases between them. The CDR3 is 14 residues long. The CDR3 here is CASSGDTAGEKLFF. Here the CDR3 DNA reads TGTGCCAGCAGCGGGGACACGGCGGGTGAAAAACTGTTTTTT. Complete variable domain (other parts from reference TRBV9 and TRBJ1-4): DSGVTQTPKHLITATGQRVTLRCSPRSGDLSVYWYQQSLDQGLQFLIQYYNGEERAKGNILERFSAQQFPDLHSELNLSSLELGDSALYFCASSGDTAGEKLFFGSGTQLSVL.

The chain links TRBV11-2 to TRBJ1-4; D is unresolved. V was shortened by 5 bases and J by 8 bases, with 9 bases between the two germline ends. This CDR3 spans 12 amino acids. Germline CDR1 and CDR2: SGHAT and FQNNGV. CDR3 nucleotide sequence: TGTGCCAGCAGCCACGACCAGGAAAAACTGTTTTTT. Protein product: CASSHDQEKLFF. Together with reference TRBV11-2 and TRBJ1-4, the CDR3 gives the full variable domain: EAGVAQSPRYKIIEKRQSVAFWCNPISGHATLYWYQQILGQGPKLLIQFQNNGVVDDSQLPKDRFSAERLKGVDSTLKIQPAKLEDSAVYLCASSHDQEKLFFGSGTQLSVL.

This chain connects TRBV11-2 to TRBJ1-6; D is uncertain. V lost 4 bases to trimming and J lost 0 bases, with 13 bases between them. Germline loops: CDR1 SGHAT, CDR2 FQNNGV. The CDR3 has 17 residues. CDR3 protein: CASSSPRVSSYNSPLHF. In DNA, the CDR3 is TGTGCCAGCAGCTCTCCCCGGGTGAGCTCCTATAATTCACCCCTCCACTTT. Supplemented by reference TRBV11-2 and TRBJ1-6, the full variable domain reads EAGVAQSPRYKIIEKRQSVAFWCNPISGHATLYWYQQILGQGPKLLIQFQNNGVVDDSQLPKDRFSAERLKGVDSTLKIQPAKLEDSAVYLCASSSPRVSSYNSPLHFGNGTRLTVT.

The chain has TRBV7-8 and TRBJ2-7; 8 nucleotides line up with TRBD1. This CDR3 contains 17 residues. After removal of 0 bases from V and 4 bases from J, the junction contained 11 bases not matched to a gene. Germline V CDR1 and CDR2: SGHVS, FQNEAQ. Here the CDR3 reads CASSLASPGGKRYEQYF. The CDR3 DNA follows: TGTGCCAGCAGCTTAGCGTCCCCAGGGGGCAAAAGATACGAGCAGTACTTC.

V gene TRBV7-2 combines with J gene TRBJ2-7; no definite D call. V lost 1 base, J lost 3 bases, and 7 bases lay in between. Germline values: CDR1 SGHTA, CDR2 FQGNSA. There are 13 residues in the CDR3. The CDR3 is CASSLDRLYEQYF. For the CDR3, the DNA is TGTGCCAGCAGCTTAGACCGGCTCTACGAGCAGTACTTC.

The chain employs TRBV27 and TRBJ1-5, with D possibly being TRBD1 (6 bases). The CDR3 totals 15 residues. CDR1 MNHEY and CDR2 SMNVEV come from the germline V gene (reference sequence). Trimming pared 7 bases from V and 7 bases from J, leaving 20 bases between. The CDR3 coding sequence is TGTGCCAGCAAAAGTTTATTCAGGGGCGGCCAGCCCCAGCATTTT. It yields the protein CASKSLFRGGQPQHF.

This rearrangement joins TRBV9 to TRBJ1-4, with D unresolved. V was pared by 2 bases and J by 0 bases, with 11 bases between. Germline CDR1 SGDLS, CDR2 YYNGEE. The CDR3 totals 16 residues. CDR3 residues: CASSVQPVSTNEKLFF. The CDR3 DNA reads TGTGCCAGCAGCGTTCAGCCAGTTTCAACTAATGAAAAACTGTTTTTT.

The CDR3, as DNA: TGTGCCAGCTCACCAGGGACAGGTGATAATTCACCCCTCCACTTT. It codes for CASSPGTGDNSPLHF. The V call is TRBV18, the J call TRBJ1-6; 8 bases agree with TRBD1. V dropped 2 bases and J dropped 5; count of bases not matched to a gene: 2. This CDR3 is built from 15 residues. The V gene's germline CDR1 is KGHSH and CDR2 LQKENI.

The V gene is TRBV11-3, the J gene TRBJ2-5; perhaps D is TRBD1 or TRBD2 (6 bases each). Germline V gives CDR1 SGHNT, CDR2 YENEEA. Trimming cost V 1 base and J 3 bases, with 15 bases left between them. This CDR3 has 16 residues. CDR3 residues: CASSLGGGNREETQYF. For the CDR3, the DNA is TGTGCCAGCAGCTTAGGAGGAGGGAACAGGGAAGAGACCCAGTACTTC. Complete variable domain (other parts from reference TRBV11-3 and TRBJ2-5): EAGVVQSPRYKIIEKKQPVAFWCNPISGHNTLYWYLQNLGQGPELLIRYENEEAVDDSQLPKDRFSAERLKGVDSTLKIQPAELGDSAVYLCASSLGGGNREETQYFGPGTRLLVL.

The chain couples TRBV28 to TRBJ2-1; D call uncertain. CDR1 is MDHEN, CDR2 SYDVKM, per germline. This CDR3 is built from 15 residues. V lost 3 bases and J 1 base, leaving 10 bases between the germline ends. The CDR3 region has the DNA TGTGCCAGCAGTTTCTGGCTGGTATCCTACAATGAGCAGTTCTTC. Amino acid sequence: CASSFWLVSYNEQFF.

V usage is TRBV10-2 and J usage is TRBJ2-7; 7 bases align to TRBD2. Germline trimming cut 0 bases from V and 6 bases from J; bases unmatched to any gene: 8. The CDR3 extends over 15 amino acids. Germline CDR1 reads WSHSY; CDR2 reads SAAADI. In DNA form, the CDR3 reads TGCGCCAGCAGTGAGTCGGGGACTACTCCGGGCGAGCAGTACTTC. Translation gives CASSESGTTPGEQYF.